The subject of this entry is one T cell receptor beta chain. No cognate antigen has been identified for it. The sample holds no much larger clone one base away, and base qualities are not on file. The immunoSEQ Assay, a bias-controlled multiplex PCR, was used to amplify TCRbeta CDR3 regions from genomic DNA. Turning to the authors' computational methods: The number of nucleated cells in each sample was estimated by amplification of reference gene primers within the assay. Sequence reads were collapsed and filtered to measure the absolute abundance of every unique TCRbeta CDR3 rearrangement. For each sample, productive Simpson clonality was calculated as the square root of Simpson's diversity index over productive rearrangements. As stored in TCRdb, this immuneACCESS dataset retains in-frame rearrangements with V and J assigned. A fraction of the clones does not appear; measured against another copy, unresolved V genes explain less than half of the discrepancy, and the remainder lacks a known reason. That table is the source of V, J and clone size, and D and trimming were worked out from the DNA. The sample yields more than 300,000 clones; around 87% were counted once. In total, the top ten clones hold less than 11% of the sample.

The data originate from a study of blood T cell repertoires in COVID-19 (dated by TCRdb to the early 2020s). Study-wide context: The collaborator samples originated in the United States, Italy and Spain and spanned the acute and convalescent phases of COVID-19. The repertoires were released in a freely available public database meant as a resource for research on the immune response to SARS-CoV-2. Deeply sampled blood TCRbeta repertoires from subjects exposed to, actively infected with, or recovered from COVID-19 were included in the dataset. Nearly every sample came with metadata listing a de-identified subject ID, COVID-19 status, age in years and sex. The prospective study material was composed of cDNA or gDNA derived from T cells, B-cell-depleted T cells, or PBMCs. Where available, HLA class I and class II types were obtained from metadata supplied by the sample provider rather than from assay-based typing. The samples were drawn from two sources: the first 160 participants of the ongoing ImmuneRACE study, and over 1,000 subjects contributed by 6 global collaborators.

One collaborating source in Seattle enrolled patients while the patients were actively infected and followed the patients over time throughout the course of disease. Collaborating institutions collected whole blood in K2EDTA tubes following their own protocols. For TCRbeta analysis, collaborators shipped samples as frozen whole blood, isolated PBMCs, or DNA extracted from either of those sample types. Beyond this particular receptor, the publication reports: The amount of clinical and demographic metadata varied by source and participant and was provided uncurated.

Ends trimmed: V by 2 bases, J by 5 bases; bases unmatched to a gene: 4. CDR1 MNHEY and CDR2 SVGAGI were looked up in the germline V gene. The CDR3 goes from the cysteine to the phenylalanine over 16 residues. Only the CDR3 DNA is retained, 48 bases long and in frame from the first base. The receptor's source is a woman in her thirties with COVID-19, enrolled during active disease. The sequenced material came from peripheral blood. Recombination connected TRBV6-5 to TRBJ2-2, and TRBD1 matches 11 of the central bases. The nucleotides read TGTGCCAGCAGTTACAGTGGGACAGGGGGAACCGGGGAGCTGTTTTTT. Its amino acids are CASSYSGTGGTGELFF.